This TCR beta chain was recorded in a study of blood T cell repertoires in COVID-19. Study as a whole: The United States, Italy and Spain provided the acute and convalescent COVID-19 samples.

This table comes from immunoSEQ multiplex PCR, and its TCRdb copy is limited to in-frame clones, with some not included. The sample lists around 170,000 clones; around 83% were seen once. Seattle cases were enrolled at active infection and followed longitudinally. Germline CDR1 reads ENHRY; CDR2 reads SYGVKD. The CDR3 consists of 17 residues. Trimming removed 4 bases from V and 4 bases from J; junction bases left unmatched: 12. J is TRBJ2-7 and V is TRBV10-3; TRBD2 agrees at 11 bases. This clonotype was sampled from a woman in her seventies with COVID-19, enrolled during active disease. The specimen was peripheral blood. This CDR3 reads CAISALPTSGKGYEQYF. CDR3 DNA: TGTGCCATCAGTGCCCTCCCGACTAGCGGGAAGGGGTACGAGCAGTACTTC.